These T cell receptor beta chains were read from a single sample in a study of T cell responses to AZD1222 COVID-19 vaccine. Assay: immunoSEQ multiplex PCR; the TCRdb copy retains only in-frame clones and omits some. The sample records around 120,000 clones, more than 85% being singletons. The specimen was peripheral blood, collected 28 days after the second AZD1222 dose. These receptors were obtained from an adult who received the AZD1222 COVID-19 vaccine. Each CDR3 is given with its conserved first and last residue. Fields, in order: D gene, V gene, clone size, J gene, CDR3 protein, CDR3 DNA. A D gene is named only where the DNA matches it firmly. Size is stated for part of the rows, as once, few or many counts, or as a class when the clone is expanded.

-	TRBV6-5	-	TRBJ1-2	CASSYGLNYGYTF	TGTGCCAGCAGTTACGGGCTCAACTATGGCTACACCTTC
-	TRBV11-3	-	TRBJ2-1	CASSPRGSSYNEQFF	TGTGCCAGCAGCCCCCGGGGTAGCTCCTACAATGAGCAGTTCTTC
-	TRBV18	-	TRBJ1-3	CASSPKHQSSGNTIYF	TGTGCCAGCTCACCTAAACACCAGAGCTCTGGAAACACCATATATTTT
TRBD2	TRBV13	few	TRBJ2-6	CASSLGRRTSGRSGANVLTF	TGTGCCAGCAGCTTAGGCCGCAGGACTAGCGGGAGATCTGGGGCCAACGTCCTGACTTTC
TRBD1	TRBV18	-	TRBJ2-5	CASSPGQRQETQYF	TGTGCCAGCTCACCGGGACAGCGACAAGAGACCCAGTACTTC
-	TRBV5-1	-	TRBJ2-7	CASSLGDFSYEQYF	TGCGCCAGCAGCTTGGGGGACTTTTCCTACGAGCAGTACTTC
TRBD1	TRBV19	-	TRBJ1-5	CASTATGTVDPQHF	TGTGCCAGTACCGCAACCGGGACAGTTGACCCCCAGCATTTT
TRBD1	TRBV15	-	TRBJ2-5	CATSVDRDFSETQYF	TGTGCCACCAGCGTGGACAGGGATTTTTCAGAGACCCAGTACTTC
TRBD1	TRBV6-2/TRBV6-3	-	TRBJ1-5	CASSYVDRGIGQPQHF	TGTGCCAGCAGTTACGTGGACAGGGGAATCGGGCAGCCCCAGCATTTT
-	TRBV7-2	-	TRBJ2-1	CASSLGGALGEQFF	TGTGCCAGCAGCCTGGGCGGGGCGCTTGGTGAGCAGTTCTTC
TRBD1	TRBV6-5	once	TRBJ2-1	CASRTRDRGPGEQFF	TGTGCCAGCAGAACCCGAGACAGGGGGCCAGGTGAGCAGTTCTTC
-	TRBV29-1	-	TRBJ1-1	CSVCRDTRLNTEAFF	TGCAGCGTATGCCGGGACACGAGATTGAACACTGAAGCTTTCTTT
-	TRBV9	few	TRBJ1-4	CASSARLGQKLFF	TGTGCCAGCAGCGCCCGTCTGGGTCAAAAACTGTTTTTT
TRBD1	TRBV29-1	-	TRBJ1-2	CSTRQGLEGYTF	TGCAGCACGCGACAGGGTCTGGAAGGCTACACCTTC
-	TRBV4-3	-	TRBJ2-7	CASSQNGQTYEQYF	TGCGCCAGCAGCCAAAATGGGCAGACCTACGAGCAGTACTTC
-	TRBV5-1	-	TRBJ2-2	CASSLSATANTGELFF	TGCGCCAGCAGCTTGTCGGCGACAGCGAACACCGGGGAGCTGTTTTTT
-	TRBV12-5	-	TRBJ2-4	CASGREGAVAKNIQYF	TGTGCTAGTGGTCGCGAAGGGGCGGTAGCCAAAAACATTCAGTACTTC
-	TRBV3-1/TRBV3-2	few	TRBJ1-5	CASSQDSGDNQPQHF	TGTGCCAGCAGCCAAGATTCAGGGGACAATCAGCCCCAGCATTTT
TRBD2	TRBV28	-	TRBJ2-2	CASSTPRSGSTNTGELFF	TGTGCCAGCAGTACGCCCCGCAGCGGGAGTACGAACACCGGGGAGCTGTTTTTT
-	TRBV4-3	-	TRBJ1-2	CASSQDNQGSYGYTF	TGCGCCAGCAGCCAAGATAATCAGGGCAGCTATGGCTACACCTTC
TRBD1	TRBV6-2/TRBV6-3	-	TRBJ2-2	CASSLVGQGRAGELFF	TGTGCCAGCAGCCTCGTGGGACAGGGGCGGGCCGGGGAGCTGTTTTTT
TRBD1	TRBV30	-	TRBJ1-2	CAWEGGANYGYTF	TGTGCCTGGGAAGGGGGCGCGAACTATGGCTACACCTTC